These 19 T cell receptor beta chains originate from one sample sequenced in a study of cytomegalovirus exposure and HLA in healthy donors (dated by TCRdb to the late 2010s). The library was prepared using the immunoSEQ multiplex PCR assay. The multiplex PCR relied on a mix of 60 forward primers for TCR Vbeta segments and 13 reverse primers for TCR Jbeta segments. The immuneACCESS repertoire file appears here via TCRdb, limited to in-frame rearrangements. These files lack a portion of the clones; in checked studies, under half of the deficit traces to unresolved V genes, and the cause of the others is not known. This sample's table contains about 20,000 clones. The ten largest make up around a fifth of the sample. Sequenced: PBMCs. Receptor source: a man aged 60-69 years in good health and CMV-seropositive.

This chain joins TRBV2 and TRBJ2-7; 7 nucleotides agree with TRBD1. The CDR3 runs to 13 residues. V lost 6 bases, J lost 3 bases, and 5 bases stayed unmatched. The V gene's germline CDR1 is SNHLY and CDR2 FYNNEI. As DNA, the CDR3 is TGTGCCAGCAGGGGACAGACTATCTACGAGCAGTACTTC. The encoded protein is CASRGQTIYEQYF.

J is TRBJ2-1 and V is TRBV2; 8 nucleotides align to TRBD1. The germline V gene has CDR1 SNHLY and CDR2 FYNNEI. This CDR3 is built from 14 residues. Trimming cost V 8 bases and J 7 bases; bases outside gene matches: 10. In nucleotides, the CDR3 is TGTGCCAGCCAGGACAGGGCCACGGAGAATGAGCAGTTCTTC. This codes for CASQDRATENEQFF. Filled out from reference TRBV2 and TRBJ2-1, the complete variable domain reads EPEVTQTPSHQVTQMGQEVILRCVPISNHLYFYWYRQILGQKVEFLVSFYNNEISEKSEIFDDQFSVERPDGSNFTLKIRSTKLEDSAMYFCASQDRATENEQFFGPGTRLTVL.

This rearrangement joins TRBV18 to TRBJ2-5; 8 nucleotides agree with TRBD2. The CDR3 sequence is 16 residues long. Germline V CDR1 and CDR2: KGHSH, LQKENI. The ends lost 0 bases at V and 2 bases at J; junction bases unmatched: 5. The CDR3 DNA reads TGTGCCAGCTCACCACCGAGGGTAGCGGGGCAAGAGACCCAGTACTTC. Protein product: CASSPPRVAGQETQYF.

The J gene is TRBJ1-1, the V gene TRBV7-9; TRBD1 matches at 7 bases. Germline CDR1 SEHNR, CDR2 FQNEAQ (reference sequence). The junction had 13 bases not matched to a gene; V was cut back by 1 base and J by 2 bases. This CDR3 spans 18 amino acids. This CDR3 is CASSLGVGGRSFNTEAFF. In nucleotides, the CDR3 is TGTGCCAGCAGCTTAGGGGTAGGGGGCAGATCGTTTAACACTGAAGCTTTCTTT.

This chain uses TRBV25-1 with TRBJ2-5; a weak D match, TRBD2 (7 bases). Trimming cost V 1 base and J 5 bases, with 11 bases left between them. The CDR3 sequence is 14 residues long. The germline gives CDR1 MGHDK, CDR2 SYGVNS. This chain's CDR3 is CASSEWGGRETQYF. CDR3 nucleotide sequence: TGTGCCAGCAGTGAATGGGGGGGGCGTGAGACCCAGTACTTC.

The chain couples TRBV9 to TRBJ2-3, with 10 bases fitting TRBD2. From germline, CDR1 is SGDLS and CDR2 YYNGEE. This CDR3 is built from 16 residues. V dropped 4 bases and J dropped 2; count of bases not matched to a gene: 7. The CDR3 sequence is CASSPSGLAVTDTQYF. In DNA form, the CDR3 reads TGTGCCAGCAGCCCTTCAGGACTAGCGGTCACAGATACGCAGTATTTT.

The rearrangement joins TRBV5-6 to TRBJ1-5; perhaps TRBD1 as D (6 bases). The germline gives CDR1 SGHDT, CDR2 YYEEEE. CDR3 length: 15 residues. Trimming pared 4 bases from V and 10 bases from J, leaving 21 bases between. CDR3 sequence: CASSLAGVRTDPQHF. CDR3 nucleotides: TGTGCCAGCAGCCTCGCGGGAGTGAGGACAGATCCCCAGCATTTT.

The rearrangement joins TRBV7-2 to TRBJ2-7; D gene unclear. Deletions cut 6 bases from V and 5 bases from J, with 14 bases between. The CDR3 spans 13 residues. Germline CDR1 and CDR2: SGHTA and FQGNSA. CDR3 nucleotides: TGTGCCAGCAGTCCCTATGCTCCGAACGAGCAGTACTTC. It encodes CASSPYAPNEQYF. Supplemented by reference TRBV7-2 and TRBJ2-7, the full variable domain reads GAGVSQSPSNKVTEKGKDVELRCDPISGHTALYWYRQSLGQGLEFLIYFQGNSAPDKSGLPSDRFSAERTGGSVSTLTIQRTQQEDSAVYLCASSPYAPNEQYFGPGTRLTVT.

The genes are TRBV5-1 and TRBJ1-1; maybe TRBD1 (6 bases). The V end was cut by 2 bases, the J end by 4 bases, with 15 bases between. The CDR3 has 15 amino acids. Germline CDR1 SGHRS, CDR2 YFSETQ. The CDR3 bases are TGCGCCAGCAGCTTCGACAGGCGCGAGGGCACTGAAGCTTTCTTT. This sequence encodes CASSFDRREGTEAFF.

The V gene is TRBV5-1, the J gene TRBJ1-1, with D perhaps TRBD1 (5 bases). Germline-derived CDR1 and CDR2 are SGHRS and YFSETQ. There are 15 residues in the CDR3. Trimming removed 0 bases from V and 5 bases from J, with 14 bases in between. The DNA for the CDR3 is TGCGCCAGCAGCTTGGCCCTAGCAGGGAGGACTGAAGCTTTCTTT. Translated: CASSLALAGRTEAFF.

V and J are TRBV4-2 and TRBJ1-1, with 7 bases lining up with TRBD1. The CDR3 loop spans 16 amino acids. CDR1 LGHNA and CDR2 YNFKEQ come from the germline V gene. The V gene end was trimmed by 0 bases and the J gene end by 4 bases; junction bases not matched to a gene: 8. CDR3 sequence: CASSQENRGSGTEAFF. The CDR3 region has the DNA TGTGCCAGCAGCCAAGAGAACAGGGGATCGGGCACTGAAGCTTTCTTT.

The V and J genes are TRBV10-3 and TRBJ1-1; 9 nucleotides agree with TRBD1. V was clipped by 8 bases and J by 0 bases; unmatched bases: 1. This CDR3 region has 13 residues. Germline values: CDR1 ENHRY, CDR2 SYGVKD. CDR3 in DNA: TGTGCCATCCGGGACAGGGTGAACACTGAAGCTTTCTTT. Translated: CAIRDRVNTEAFF.

The genes are TRBV6-5 and TRBJ1-4; no clear D gene. V was shortened by 2 bases and J by 5 bases, with 9 bases between the two germline ends. The CDR3 length is 14 residues. Germline-derived CDR1 and CDR2 are MNHEY and SVGAGI. The CDR3 is CASSYVSRNEKLFF. CDR3 DNA: TGTGCCAGCAGTTACGTCTCCAGAAATGAAAAACTGTTTTTT.

The chain has TRBV19 and TRBJ2-3; 7 nucleotides align to TRBD2. Germline assignment: CDR1 LNHDA and CDR2 SQIVND (reference sequence). V lost 0 bases and J lost 2; bases outside the gene matches: 11. CDR3 length: 18 amino acids. The chain's CDR3 is CASSIETDLAGFTDTQYF. The CDR3 DNA is TGTGCCAGTAGTATAGAGACCGATTTAGCGGGCTTCACAGATACGCAGTATTTT.

The CDR3 region is CASSYSRDSYNEQFF. Written as DNA, the CDR3 is TGTGCCAGCAGTTACTCCAGGGACTCCTACAATGAGCAGTTCTTC. The chain has TRBV6-5 and TRBJ2-1; a possible D gene is TRBD1 (5 bases). The V and J ends lost 0 bases and 0 bases respectively, with 6 bases between them. The V gene's germline CDR1 is MNHEY and CDR2 SVGAGI. The CDR3 covers 15 residues.

V and J are TRBV2 and TRBJ1-1, with 9 bases fitting TRBD1. The germline gives CDR1 SNHLY, CDR2 FYNNEI. CDR3 size: 14 residues. With V trimmed by 5 bases and J by 0 bases, 1 base remained unmatched. The CDR3 nucleotides are TGTGCCAGCAGTCGGGACAGGGTGAACACTGAAGCTTTCTTT. As protein: CASSRDRVNTEAFF.

J is TRBJ1-1 and V is TRBV2; maybe TRBD1 (5 bases). The germline CDR1 and CDR2 sequences are SNHLY and FYNNEI. The V gene lost 1 base and the J gene lost 6 bases, with 15 bases spanning the gap. This CDR3 is built from 15 residues. The CDR3 DNA reads as TGTGCCAGCAGTGAAGGGGGCAGGGTGGGGTCTGAAGCTTTCTTT. It specifies CASSEGGRVGSEAFF.

This chain uses TRBV6-6 with TRBJ2-3, with 8 bases lining up with TRBD2. The CDR3 runs 15 residues. With 2 bases clipped from V and 6 bases from J, the junction kept 7 bases outside the gene matches. In germline, CDR1 is MNHNY, CDR2 SVGAGI (reference sequence). The CDR3 loop is CASSYTGTRGDTQYF. DNA of the CDR3: TGTGCCAGCAGTTACACGGGGACTAGGGGGGATACGCAGTATTTT.

The chain has TRBV30 and TRBJ1-4; a possible D gene is TRBD1 (6 bases). This CDR3 is built from 13 residues. Trimming left V 5 bases short and J 7 bases short, with 14 bases between. Germline V CDR1 and CDR2: GTSNPN, SVGIG (reference sequence). The DNA for the CDR3 is TGTGCCTGGGGGGGGGCCGGGCGTGAAAAACTGTTTTTT. Its protein product is CAWGGAGREKLFF. The variable domain in full, completed from reference TRBV30 and TRBJ1-4, reads SQTIHQWPATLVQPVGSPLSLECTVEGTSNPNLYWYRQAAGRGLQLLFYSVGIGQISSEVPQNLSASRPQDRQFILSSKKLLLSDSGFYLCAWGGAGREKLFFGSGTQLSVL.